These 31 T cell receptor beta chains share one sample of origin, sequenced in a study of T-cell memory formation after mild COVID-19. TCRdb reprocessed the 5' RACE reads via MiXCR and lists one record per CDR3 protein. This sample yields about 240,000 distinct CDR3 sequences, of which 8% to 10% are seen a single time; roughly 21% belongs to the top ten. The specimen sequenced was PBMCs or a T cell subset sorted from them (not recorded which). The receptors shown here come from a young man who had mild COVID-19 (a few samples of this study predate the infection). Cell type and time point are not known.

This chain uses TRBV7-3 with TRBJ2-3, with 7 bases fitting TRBD2. Germline V gives CDR1 SGHTA, CDR2 FQGTGA. This CDR3 is built from 14 residues. Trimming at V came to 2 bases and at J to 7 bases, leaving 6 bases not matched to a gene. CDR3 DNA sequence: TGTGCCAGCAGCTTATCCGGGGGGATTCATACGCAGTATTTT. It codes for CASSLSGGIHTQYF.

The table lists this clonotype with a few counts. This sequence joins TRBV29-1 and TRBJ2-3, with D unresolved. The V end lost 8 bases, the J end lost 5 bases, and 8 bases lay between the germline ends. This CDR3 is 10 amino acids long. Germline V gene lookup returns CDR1 SQVTM and CDR2 ANQGSEA. Here the CDR3 DNA reads TGCAGCTCTAGGGAAGATACGCAGTATTTT. It yields the protein CSSREDTQYF.

This clonotype was counted only a few times. CDR3 sequence reads: CASSRRRTDTQYF. Here the CDR3 DNA reads TGTGCCAGCAGCCGCCGACGCACAGATACGCAGTATTTT. The chain couples TRBV5-6 to TRBJ2-3, with unresolved D. CDR3 size: 13 residues. The ends were cut back, 4 bases at V and 1 base at J, with 7 bases in the middle. Germline V gene data show CDR1 as SGHDT and CDR2 as YYEEEE.

This clonotype turned up a few times. The rearrangement joins TRBV20-1 to TRBJ2-4; 12 bases are a match to TRBD1. In germline, CDR1 is DFQATT, CDR2 SNEGSKA (reference sequence). The CDR3 contains 15 residues. Trimming removed 2 bases from V and 8 bases from J; junction bases left unmatched: 7. In DNA form, the CDR3 reads TGCAGTGCTAGACCTCCCGGGACAGGGGGCCACATTCAGTACTTC. Residues: CSARPPGTGGHIQYF.

This clonotype was recorded a few times. The chain carries TRBV6-5 and TRBJ1-1; TRBD1 is a possible D gene (5 bases). The length of the CDR3 is 14 residues. The V and J ends lost 2 bases and 0 bases respectively, with 7 bases between them. Germline values: CDR1 MNHEY, CDR2 SVGAGI. The CDR3 loop reads CASSYDRLNTEAFF. The CDR3 coding sequence is TGTGCCAGCAGTTACGACAGATTGAACACTGAAGCTTTCTTT.

The J gene is TRBJ2-7, the V gene TRBV6-2 or TRBV6-3; D may be TRBD1 (6 bases). Per the germline V gene, CDR1 is MNHEY and CDR2 is SVGEGT. CDR3 length equals 12 residues. Trimming left V 10 bases short and J 2 bases short, with 12 bases between. The CDR3 sequence: CANGTKTYEQYF. CDR3 sequence (DNA): TGTGCCAACGGGACAAAAACCTACGAGCAGTACTTC.

This chain's CDR3 is CASSANRNQPQHF. Here the CDR3 DNA reads TGTGCCAGCAGCGCAAACAGGAATCAGCCCCAGCATTTT. The chain links TRBV7-2 to TRBJ1-5; a possible D gene is TRBD1 (5 bases). Germline CDR1 reads SGHTA; CDR2 reads FQGNSA. The CDR3 contains 13 residues. V lost 5 bases to trimming and J lost 4 bases, with 9 bases between them.

This clonotype was recorded a few times. CDR3 coding DNA: TGTGCCAGCGGGCCTCAAGATACGCAGTATTTT. Translated: CASGPQDTQYF. This sequence joins TRBV7-2 and TRBJ2-3; D unresolved. Trimming stripped 8 bases from V and 5 bases from J, with 8 bases between. Germline V lookup: CDR1 SGHTA, CDR2 FQGNSA. The CDR3 totals 11 residues.

V is TRBV29-1 and J is TRBJ2-5; 7 bases match TRBD1. The CDR3 spans 14 residues. Trimming took 7 bases from V and 7 from J; bases not matched to a gene: 15. CDR1 is SQVTM and CDR2 is ANQGSEA in the germline V gene. The CDR3 region is CSALGQERSGTQYF. CDR3 coding DNA: TGCAGCGCCTTAGGACAGGAAAGAAGCGGGACCCAGTACTTC.

The chain employs TRBV19 and TRBJ2-7; D not resolved. CDR3 length: 13 amino acids. V dropped 0 bases and J dropped 5 bases, with 8 bases sitting between them. CDR1 and CDR2 from the germline V gene are LNHDA and SQIVND (reference sequence). Here the CDR3 reads CASSIDGSHEQYV. The CDR3 region has the DNA TGTGCCAGTAGTATAGACGGATCCCACGAGCAGTACGTC.

This clonotype was observed a handful of times. This CDR3 reads CASSLTGASTDTQYF. The DNA of the CDR3 is TGCGCCAGCAGCTTGACAGGGGCTAGCACAGATACGCAGTATTTT. The J gene is TRBJ2-3, the V gene TRBV5-1; 7 nucleotides match TRBD1. V was clipped by 1 base and J by 0 bases; unmatched bases: 2. Looked up from germline, CDR1 is SGHRS and CDR2 is YFSETQ. The CDR3 runs 15 residues.

A few counts support this clonotype. This chain joins TRBV5-1 and TRBJ2-3; TRBD1 matches 7 bases. The ends lost 4 bases at V and 2 bases at J; junction bases unmatched: 7. The CDR3 consists of 15 residues. Germline V CDR1 and CDR2: SGHRS, YFSETQ. The CDR3 DNA sequence: TGCGCCAGCAGCCAAGATGGACAGGACACAGATACGCAGTATTTT. Translated, it gives CASSQDGQDTDTQYF.

V is TRBV20-1 and J is TRBJ1-1; 9 bases align to TRBD1. The CDR3 has 16 amino acids. Germline values: CDR1 DFQATT, CDR2 SNEGSKA (reference sequence). The J segment lost 3 bases and the V segment lost 2 bases, leaving 10 bases of the junction unmatched. CDR3 residues: CSARSAEGTGYTEAFF. CDR3 DNA sequence: TGCAGTGCTAGATCCGCCGAGGGGACAGGGTACACTGAAGCTTTCTTT.

This clonotype has ten or more counts. The chain has TRBV15 and TRBJ1-1; D gene unclear. Trimming left V 0 bases short and J 6 bases short, with 11 bases between. This CDR3 is 14 amino acids long. Germline CDR1 reads LNHNV; CDR2 reads YYDKDF (reference sequence). CDR3 coding DNA: TGTGCCACCAGCAGAGATCTAGGTGGGGCTGAAGCTTTCTTT. Its translation is CATSRDLGGAEAFF.

The chain has TRBV4-3 and TRBJ1-6; a possible D gene is TRBD1 (5 bases). Germline CDR1 LGHNA, CDR2 YSLEER. The CDR3 loop spans 15 amino acids. V shed 1 base and J shed 6 bases, with 10 bases lying between them. The CDR3 loop reads CASSQGGLLNSPLHF. For the CDR3, the DNA is TGCGCCAGCAGCCAAGGGGGACTGCTTAATTCACCCCTCCACTTT.

Only a few counts were recorded for this clonotype. J is TRBJ1-4 and V is TRBV5-1; D is ambiguous. The CDR3 runs 15 residues. V was clipped by 6 bases and J by 0 bases, with 12 bases between them. The germline V gene has CDR1 SGHRS and CDR2 YFSETQ. DNA of the CDR3: TGCGCCAGCAAGAGTGCACCCACAACTAATGAAAAACTGTTTTTT. Its protein is CASKSAPTTNEKLFF.

The rearrangement uses TRBV20-1 and TRBJ2-3, with no clear D. Germline assignment: CDR1 DFQATT and CDR2 SNEGSKA (reference sequence). The CDR3 consists of 12 residues. Trimming left V 3 bases short and J 6 bases short, with 10 bases between. The CDR3 is CSARSGPDTQYF. CDR3 in DNA: TGCAGTGCTAGGTCGGGCCCCGATACGCAGTATTTT.

This clonotype was detected ten times or more. The chain joins TRBV20-1 to TRBJ2-3, with 12 bases aligning to TRBD2. The germline gives CDR1 DFQATT, CDR2 SNEGSKA (reference sequence). The CDR3 is made up of 16 amino acids. With V trimmed by 2 bases and J by 2 bases, 5 bases remained unmatched. CDR3 nucleotides: TGCAGTGCTAGACGAGCTAGCGGGGGGGCCACAGATACGCAGTATTTT. Translating it yields CSARRASGGATDTQYF.

This rearrangement joins TRBV20-1 to TRBJ2-3, with D unresolved. The germline V gene has CDR1 DFQATT and CDR2 SNEGSKA (reference sequence). The CDR3 sequence is 14 residues long. The V end was cut by 1 base, the J end by 4 bases, with 12 bases between. In DNA form, the CDR3 reads TGCAGTGCTAGAGTGTTAGGAGCCGCAGATACGCAGTATTTT. Amino acid sequence: CSARVLGAADTQYF.

This clonotype has just a few counts. CDR3 nucleotide sequence: TGTGCCAGCAGCCCTACGCCGGGGTATCAGCCCCAGCATTTT. This gives the protein CASSPTPGYQPQHF. The chain is built from TRBV11-2 and TRBJ1-5, with unresolved D. V was clipped by 5 bases and J by 5 bases, with 13 bases between them. Germline values: CDR1 SGHAT, CDR2 FQNNGV. The CDR3 consists of 14 residues.

Many counts were recorded for this clonotype. The rearrangement joins TRBV28 to TRBJ1-5; D is unclear. V was pared by 1 base and J by 7 bases, with 5 bases between. CDR1 MDHEN and CDR2 SYDVKM come from the germline V gene. The CDR3 spans 12 residues. CDR3 nucleotide sequence: TGTGCCAGCAGTTTATACAAGCAGCCCCAGCATTTT. Protein: CASSLYKQPQHF.

This rearrangement joins TRBV6-5 to TRBJ2-2; D call uncertain. Trimming took off 5 bases at V and 0 bases at J, with 10 bases between the two ends. The CDR3 is 15 residues long. From germline, CDR1 is MNHEY and CDR2 SVGAGI. The CDR3 region is CASSLERSNTGELFF. CDR3 in DNA: TGTGCCAGCAGTCTCGAGAGGTCGAACACCGGGGAGCTGTTTTTT.

The chain combines TRBV5-1 with TRBJ2-3; 7 bases line up with TRBD1. The CDR3 has 15 amino acids. V was clipped by 0 bases and J by 4 bases; unmatched bases: 5. CDR1 and CDR2 from the germline V gene are SGHRS and YFSETQ. Here the CDR3 reads CASSLGQGGADTQYF. CDR3 bases: TGCGCCAGCAGCTTGGGACAGGGTGGGGCAGATACGCAGTATTTT.

This clonotype was observed a handful of times. This chain links TRBV6-2 or TRBV6-3 with TRBJ2-5; D remains ambiguous. Germline CDR1 MNHEY, CDR2 SVGEGT. V dropped 4 bases and J dropped 2 bases, with 14 bases sitting between them. The CDR3 sequence is 15 residues long. The CDR3 sequence: CASSSPPDLQETQYF. CDR3 nucleotide sequence: TGTGCCAGCAGTTCCCCCCCCGACCTTCAAGAGACCCAGTACTTC.

This clonotype has more than one count but fewer than ten. The rearrangement uses TRBV24-1 and TRBJ2-3, with 11 bases aligning to TRBD1. J gave up 4 bases and V 5 bases, and 7 bases lay outside the gene matches. CDR3 length: 16 amino acids. Germline loops: CDR1 KGHDR, CDR2 SFDVKD. Written as DNA, the CDR3 is TGTGCCACCAGTGCGTCGGACAGGGGGCTATCAGATACGCAGTATTTT. Its protein is CATSASDRGLSDTQYF.

This clonotype showed up just a few times. This sequence joins TRBV7-9 and TRBJ1-1; 7 positions match TRBD1. The CDR3 has 16 amino acids. Germline CDR1 reads SEHNR; CDR2 reads FQNEAQ (reference sequence). The V gene end was trimmed by 4 bases and the J gene end by 6 bases; junction bases not matched to a gene: 14. The CDR3 reads CASSWGDRAGYAEAFF. The CDR3 coding sequence is TGTGCCAGCAGCTGGGGTGACAGGGCAGGTTACGCTGAAGCTTTCTTT.

The chain carries TRBV10-3 and TRBJ1-2; a possible D gene is TRBD1 (5 bases). The CDR3 is made up of 13 amino acids. Germline values: CDR1 ENHRY, CDR2 SYGVKD. The V end was cut by 3 bases, the J end by 2 bases, with 7 bases between. The DNA for the CDR3 is TGTGCCATCAGTGAAGAGGGGAACTATGGCTACACCTTC. It specifies CAISEEGNYGYTF.

CDR3: CASSRLLAVPGTQYF. Written as DNA, the CDR3 is TGTGCCAGCAGCCGGCTACTAGCAGTCCCGGGGACCCAGTACTTC. This sequence joins TRBV7-2 and TRBJ2-5, with D possibly TRBD2 on 6 matching bases. This CDR3 is 15 amino acids long. Germline lookup yields CDR1 SGHTA and CDR2 FQGNSA. The V end lost 5 bases, the J end lost 7 bases, and 20 bases lay between the germline ends.

The chain is built from TRBV10-3 and TRBJ1-5; no definite D call. Germline V gene lookup returns CDR1 ENHRY and CDR2 SYGVKD. V was shortened by 3 bases and J by 3 bases, with 6 bases between the two germline ends. This CDR3 comprises 13 residues. The CDR3 is CAISDRINQPQHF. The CDR3 region has the DNA TGTGCCATCAGTGACAGGATCAATCAGCCCCAGCATTTT.

This clonotype has a handful of counts. The chain has TRBV6-6 and TRBJ1-4; possible D gene TRBD1, 6 bases. The length of the CDR3 is 13 residues. Trimming took 6 bases from V and 8 from J, leaving 13 bases between them. Germline lookup yields CDR1 MNHNY and CDR2 SVGAGI (reference sequence). The chain's CDR3 is CASSTRQAEKLFF. CDR3 sequence (DNA): TGTGCCAGCAGCACTAGACAGGCGGAAAAACTGTTTTTT.

This clonotype appeared a few times. The chain joins TRBV5-1 to TRBJ2-3; TRBD2 agrees at 7 bases. V lost 0 bases to trimming and J lost 3 bases; unmatched junction nucleotides: 7. CDR1 is SGHRS and CDR2 is YFSETQ in the germline V gene. CDR3 length: 16 amino acids. CDR3 bases: TGCGCCAGCAGCTTGGAACAGCGGGGTGGGACAGATACGCAGTATTTT. Protein: CASSLEQRGGTDTQYF.